This passage covers 29 T cell receptor beta chains from one sample sequenced in a study of blood T cell repertoires in COVID-19. Profiled with immunoSEQ multiplex PCR; TCRdb holds only in-frame clones, not every one. Here the sample spans 30,000 to 40,000 clones, roughly 87% being singletons. Specimen: peripheral blood. Receptor source: a woman between 55 and 75 years old with active COVID-19.

The chain has TRBV6-1 and TRBJ2-5, with 8 bases lining up with TRBD1. Per the germline V gene, CDR1 is MNHNS and CDR2 is SASEGT. This CDR3 comprises 15 residues. The trim removed 2 bases at V and 5 bases at J, leaving 7 bases unmatched. The CDR3 protein is CASSEIAGGGETQYF. The CDR3 DNA sequence: TGTGCCAGCAGTGAAATAGCAGGGGGCGGGGAGACCCAGTACTTC.

This clone occurred a few times. The CDR3 region is CASSEVGGAYEQYF. CDR3 DNA sequence: TGTGCCAGCAGCGAAGTCGGGGGGGCCTACGAGCAGTACTTC. V usage is TRBV3-1 (or the pseudogene TRBV3-2) and J usage is TRBJ2-7; 8 bases align to TRBD2. CDR3 length: 14 residues. The germline gives CDR1 LGHDT, CDR2 YNNKEL (reference sequence). V lost 5 bases and J lost 2; bases outside the gene matches: 5.

This clone was seen more than once but under ten times. CDR3 sequence reads: CASSLGRDGYTF. The CDR3 nucleotides read TGTGCCAGCAGCTTAGGGAGGGACGGCTACACCTTC. This chain uses TRBV11-2 with TRBJ1-2; weak D call: TRBD1 (5 bases). CDR1 and CDR2 (germline): SGHAT, FQNNGV. V dropped 1 base and J dropped 8 bases, with 8 bases sitting between them. The CDR3 totals 12 residues.

The CDR3, as DNA: TGTGCCAGCAAGCTAACAGGACCGAGCTCCTACGAGCAGTACTTC. Translated, it gives CASKLTGPSSYEQYF. The genes are TRBV28 and TRBJ2-7; TRBD1 might be the D (5 bases). This CDR3 has 15 residues. From germline, CDR1 is MDHEN and CDR2 SYDVKM. V shed 7 bases and J shed 0 bases, with 16 bases lying between them.

The chain couples TRBV7-9 to TRBJ2-7; 7 bases align to TRBD1. The J segment lost 3 bases and the V segment lost 4 bases, leaving 0 bases of the junction unmatched. The CDR3 consists of 12 residues. CDR1 and CDR2 (germline): SEHNR, FQNEAQ (reference sequence). CDR3: CASSYRGYEQYF. The CDR3 nucleotides are TGTGCCAGCAGCTACAGGGGCTACGAGCAGTACTTC.

The rearrangement uses TRBV6-2 or TRBV6-3 and TRBJ1-1; the D is unclear. This CDR3 is 13 amino acids long. V shed 0 bases and J shed 2 bases, with 4 bases lying between them. Germline V CDR1 and CDR2: MNHEY, SVGEGT. CDR3 DNA sequence: TGTGCCAGCAGTTACTCCCGTAACACTGAAGCTTTCTTT. Its protein product is CASSYSRNTEAFF.

This chain uses TRBV11-2 with TRBJ2-1; D possibly corresponds to TRBD1 (5 bases). V lost 5 bases and J 2 bases, leaving 13 bases between the germline ends. Germline V gene sequence: CDR1 SGHAT, CDR2 FQNNGV. The CDR3 is 15 amino acids. CDR3 loop: CASSADSAPYNEQFF. CDR3 DNA: TGTGCCAGCAGCGCCGACAGTGCGCCCTACAATGAGCAGTTCTTC.

This clone appeared once. The genes are TRBV6-1 and TRBJ2-6; a possible D gene is TRBD2 (5 bases). The length of the CDR3 is 18 residues. Trimming took 2 bases from V and 0 from J, leaving 14 bases between them. The germline CDR1 and CDR2 sequences are MNHNS and SASEGT. The CDR3 region is CASSEFGLGSSGANVLTF. The CDR3, as DNA: TGTGCCAGCAGTGAATTTGGGTTGGGGAGCTCTGGGGCCAACGTCCTGACTTTC.

The chain uses TRBV18 and TRBJ2-7, with D possibly TRBD1 on 6 matching bases. The germline V and J ends were trimmed by 2 bases and 2 bases, with 16 bases remaining between them. The CDR3 runs to 16 residues. CDR1 KGHSH and CDR2 LQKENI come from the germline V gene. The DNA for the CDR3 is TGTGCCAGCTCACCAGAACAGGGCGTTTTACCCTACGAGCAGTACTTC. The encoded protein is CASSPEQGVLPYEQYF.

CDR3: CASKLLSSNQPQHF. CDR3 coding DNA: TGTGCCAGTAAACTCCTAAGCTCCAATCAGCCCCAGCATTTT. The chain carries TRBV19 and TRBJ1-5, with D hard to call. V was clipped by 7 bases and J by 3 bases, with 13 bases between them. The CDR3 runs to 14 residues. Germline CDR1 and CDR2: LNHDA and SQIVND (reference sequence).

This chain connects TRBV29-1 to TRBJ2-7, with TRBD1 as a possible D gene (5 bases). Trimming pared 7 bases from V and 2 bases from J, leaving 24 bases between. Germline loops: CDR1 SQVTM, CDR2 ANQGSEA. The CDR3 extends over 16 amino acids. The CDR3: CSGTPTVLPFPYEQYF. The CDR3 region has the DNA TGCAGCGGGACCCCGACAGTACTCCCATTCCCCTACGAGCAGTACTTC.

The chain recombines TRBV7-9 with TRBJ1-4, with 7 bases lining up with TRBD1. With V trimmed by 4 bases and J by 5 bases, 7 bases remained unmatched. Germline V CDR1 and CDR2: SEHNR, FQNEAQ (reference sequence). The CDR3 has 15 amino acids. Here the CDR3 reads CASSYRDSPNEKLFF. The CDR3, as DNA: TGTGCCAGCAGCTACCGGGACAGCCCAAATGAAAAACTGTTTTTT.

J is TRBJ2-3 and V is TRBV23-1; 11 positions match TRBD2. TRBV23-1 is an ORF, with its function uncertain. Trimming removed 10 bases from V and 10 bases from J; junction bases left unmatched: 22. The CDR3 is 17 amino acids. The DNA of the CDR3 is TGCGCCATGAGGTGGCTAGCGGGGGGACGCAGAGCGAGTCCGCAGTATTTT. Its protein product is CAMRWLAGGRRASPQYF.

This clone was detected only a few times. The V and J genes are TRBV6-6 and TRBJ1-2; D possibly corresponds to TRBD1 (5 bases). The germline gives CDR1 MNHNY, CDR2 SVGAGI (reference sequence). V lost 2 bases and J 10 bases, leaving 20 bases between the germline ends. The CDR3 has 15 residues. CDR3: CASSYRGSGSMYYTF. DNA of the CDR3: TGTGCCAGCAGTTACAGGGGATCAGGGTCAATGTACTACACCTTC.

This clone came up once. V gene TRBV15 combines with J gene TRBJ2-5; perhaps TRBD1 as D (5 bases). V was cut by 1 base and J by 2 bases, with 11 bases left in between. Per the germline V gene, CDR1 is LNHNV and CDR2 is YYDKDF (reference sequence). There are 15 residues in the CDR3. CDR3 sequence reads: CATSRGQGRQETQYF. Written as DNA, the CDR3 is TGTGCCACCAGCAGAGGTCAGGGTAGGCAAGAGACCCAGTACTTC.

The chain has TRBV5-1 and TRBJ2-3, with TRBD2 identical over 8 bases. The CDR3 is 14 residues long. Germline trimming cut 6 bases from V and 2 bases from J; bases unmatched to any gene: 5. Germline CDR1 and CDR2: SGHRS and YFSETQ. The chain's CDR3 is CASNAGGHTDTQYF. The CDR3 region has the DNA TGCGCCAGCAACGCGGGGGGACACACAGATACGCAGTATTTT. Full variable domain (remainder filled in from reference TRBV5-1 and TRBJ2-3): KAGVTQTPRYLIKTRGQQVTLSCSPISGHRSVSWYQQTPGQGLQFLFEYFSETQRNKGNFPGRFSGRQFSNSRSEMNVSTLELGDSALYLCASNAGGHTDTQYFGPGTRLTVL.

This chain joins TRBV10-3 and TRBJ2-7, with TRBD1 matching over 8 bases. The V and J ends lost 1 base and 3 bases, in that order; junction bases with no gene match: 2. The CDR3 length is 14 residues. Germline values: CDR1 ENHRY, CDR2 SYGVKD. The CDR3 loop is CAISEYDRGYEQYF. As DNA, the CDR3 is TGTGCCATCAGTGAGTATGACAGGGGCTACGAGCAGTACTTC.

The CDR3 region is CASSPGKGTGTNGANVLTF. The CDR3 DNA sequence: TGTGCCAGCAGTCCAGGAAAAGGGACCGGGACTAATGGGGCCAACGTCCTGACTTTC. The chain uses TRBV6-6 and TRBJ2-6; the match to TRBD2 covers 7 bases. This CDR3 has 19 amino acids. Germline CDR1 MNHNY, CDR2 SVGAGI (reference sequence). V shed 5 bases, J shed 3 bases, and the junction held 16 bases outside the gene matches.

The chain couples TRBV29-1 to TRBJ1-5; D call uncertain. Trimming took 4 bases from V and 2 from J, leaving 12 bases between them. The V gene's germline CDR1 is SQVTM and CDR2 ANQGSEA. The CDR3 totals 14 residues. CDR3 sequence (DNA): TGCAGCGTTGTCGAGGACTACGGCAATCAGCCCCAGCATTTT. It encodes CSVVEDYGNQPQHF.

Here the CDR3 reads CASSPEGVVWTQYF. As DNA, the CDR3 is TGTGCCAGCAGCCCAGAGGGGGTAGTATGGACCCAGTACTTC. The chain uses TRBV11-2 and TRBJ2-5, with D perhaps matching TRBD1 (6 bases). Trimming took 5 bases from V and 7 from J, leaving 17 bases between them. The CDR3 is made up of 14 amino acids. Germline V gene sequence: CDR1 SGHAT, CDR2 FQNNGV.

This rearrangement joins TRBV20-1 to TRBJ2-3; D might be TRBD1 (5 bases). Deletions cut 6 bases from V and 6 bases from J, with 7 bases between. This CDR3 spans 10 amino acids. The germline V gene encodes CDR1 DFQATT and CDR2 SNEGSKA (reference sequence). CDR3: CSARADTQYF. DNA for the CDR3: TGCAGTGCCAGGGCGGATACGCAGTATTTT.

CDR3 amino acids: CSVPTIQQGETEAFF. The CDR3 DNA follows: TGCAGCGTTCCAACTATACAACAGGGGGAAACTGAAGCTTTCTTT. The chain recombines TRBV29-1 with TRBJ1-1, with TRBD1 matching 8 bases. V was pared by 5 bases and J by 5 bases, with 13 bases of the junction left unmatched. The length of the CDR3 is 15 residues. Germline-derived CDR1 and CDR2 are SQVTM and ANQGSEA.

This chain joins TRBV5-1 and TRBJ2-4; D uncertain. V was cut by 4 bases and J by 6 bases, with 14 bases left in between. This CDR3 region has 14 residues. Germline assignment: CDR1 SGHRS and CDR2 YFSETQ. This chain's CDR3 is CASSPDHAANIQYF. The CDR3 DNA is TGCGCCAGCAGCCCTGATCACGCGGCAAACATTCAGTACTTC.

This clone was seen a handful of times. The chain combines TRBV13 with TRBJ1-3; perhaps TRBD1 as D (6 bases). The germline V gene encodes CDR1 PRHDT and CDR2 FYEKMQ (reference sequence). The V and J ends lost 2 bases and 0 bases respectively, with 8 bases between them. CDR3 size: 15 residues. The DNA of the CDR3 is TGTGCCAGCAGCTTAAGGACAGCCTCTGGAAACACCATATATTTT. Amino acids: CASSLRTASGNTIYF.

This rearrangement joins TRBV19 to TRBJ2-5; 14 bases are a match to TRBD2. V lost 4 bases to trimming and J lost 2 bases; unmatched junction nucleotides: 0. The CDR3 has 15 amino acids. Germline V gene sequence: CDR1 LNHDA, CDR2 SQIVND (reference sequence). The CDR3 protein is CASSRTSGGQETQYF. CDR3 DNA: TGTGCCAGTAGTAGGACTAGCGGGGGGCAAGAGACCCAGTACTTC.

The chain uses TRBV18 and TRBJ2-7; maybe TRBD2 (5 bases). The CDR3 is 14 residues long. Between the trimmed V and J ends, which lost 0 bases and 5 bases, there was a span of 11 bases. CDR1 and CDR2 (germline): KGHSH, LQKENI. CDR3: CASSPPTMRDEQYF. CDR3 in DNA: TGTGCCAGCTCACCACCGACGATGAGGGACGAGCAGTACTTC.

The rearrangement links TRBV5-1 to TRBJ1-1, with 8 bases that match TRBD1. CDR1 SGHRS and CDR2 YFSETQ come from the germline V gene. The CDR3 runs 14 residues. The V gene end was trimmed by 5 bases and the J gene end by 4 bases; junction bases not matched to a gene: 7. CDR3 nucleotide sequence: TGCGCCAGCAGTCAGACAGGGGAGATCACTGAAGCTTTCTTT. Translated, it gives CASSQTGEITEAFF.

The chain joins TRBV18 to TRBJ1-5, with TRBD1 matching over 9 bases. J gave up 4 bases and V 3 bases, and 10 bases lay outside the gene matches. The CDR3 is made up of 17 amino acids. Germline V gene lookup returns CDR1 KGHSH and CDR2 LQKENI. CDR3 DNA: TGTGCCAGCTCACCTATTAAAATTGACAGGGGGAATCAGCCCCAGCATTTT. As protein: CASSPIKIDRGNQPQHF.

The V call is TRBV6-5, the J call TRBJ2-5; 7 bases are a match to TRBD1. J was trimmed by 5 bases and V by 11 bases; bases with no gene match: 8. The CDR3 runs 12 residues. Germline assignment: CDR1 MNHEY and CDR2 SVGAGI. As DNA, the CDR3 is TGTGCCTCAGGTCTAGGGGGCGAGACCCAGTACTTC. This sequence encodes CASGLGGETQYF.